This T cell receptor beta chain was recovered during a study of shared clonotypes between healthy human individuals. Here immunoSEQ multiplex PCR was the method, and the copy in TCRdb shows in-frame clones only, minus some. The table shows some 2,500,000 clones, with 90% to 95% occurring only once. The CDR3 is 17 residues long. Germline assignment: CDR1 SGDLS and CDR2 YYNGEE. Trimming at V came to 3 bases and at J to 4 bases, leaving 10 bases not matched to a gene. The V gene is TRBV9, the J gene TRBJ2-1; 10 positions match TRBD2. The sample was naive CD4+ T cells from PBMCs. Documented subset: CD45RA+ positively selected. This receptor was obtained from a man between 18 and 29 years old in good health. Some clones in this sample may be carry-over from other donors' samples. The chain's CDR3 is CASSAGGRTSGYNEQFF. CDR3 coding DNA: TGTGCCAGCAGCGCTGGGGGGAGGACTAGCGGATACAATGAGCAGTTCTTC. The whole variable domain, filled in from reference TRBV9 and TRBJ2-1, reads DSGVTQTPKHLITATGQRVTLRCSPRSGDLSVYWYQQSLDQGLQFLIQYYNGEERAKGNILERFSAQQFPDLHSELNLSSLELGDSALYFCASSAGGRTSGYNEQFFGPGTRLTVL.